This entry concerns a single TCR beta chain. These data originate in a study of blood T cell repertoires in COVID-19. Across the study: The samples span acute and convalescent COVID-19 from the United States, Italy and Spain. Nucleic acid was either cDNA or gDNA, and it came from T cells, B-cell-depleted T cells, or PBMCs.

Per the original data handling: Amplification from reference gene primers served as the basis for estimated nucleated cell counts. Libraries were prepared by immunoSEQ multiplex PCR; TCRdb keeps only in-frame clonotypes and omits some of them. Clone size and V and J calls were adopted from that table, with D and trimming inferred from the DNA. The sample has about 280,000 clones, nearly 90% seen once. V dropped 6 bases and J dropped 9 bases, with 11 bases sitting between them. The CDR3 runs 11 residues. CDR1 and CDR2 (germline): SGHTS, YDEGEE. Input material: peripheral blood. This chain links TRBV5-8 with TRBJ2-3; maybe TRBD2 (5 bases). This receptor was identified in a man younger than 35 with active or convalescent COVID-19. The CDR3, as DNA: TGTGCCAGCACCCCCCTAGCAACGCAGTATTTT. It translates to CASTPLATQYF.